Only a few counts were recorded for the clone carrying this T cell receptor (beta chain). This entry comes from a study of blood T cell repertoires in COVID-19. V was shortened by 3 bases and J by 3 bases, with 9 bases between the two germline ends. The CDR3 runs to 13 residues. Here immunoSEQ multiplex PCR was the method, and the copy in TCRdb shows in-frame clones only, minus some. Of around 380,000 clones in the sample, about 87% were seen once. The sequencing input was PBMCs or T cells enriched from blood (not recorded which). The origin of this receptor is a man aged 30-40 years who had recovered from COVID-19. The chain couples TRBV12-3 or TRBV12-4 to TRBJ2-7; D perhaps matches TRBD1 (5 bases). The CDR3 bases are TGTGCCAGCAGTTTCGACAGAAACTACGAGCAGTACTTC. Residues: CASSFDRNYEQYF.